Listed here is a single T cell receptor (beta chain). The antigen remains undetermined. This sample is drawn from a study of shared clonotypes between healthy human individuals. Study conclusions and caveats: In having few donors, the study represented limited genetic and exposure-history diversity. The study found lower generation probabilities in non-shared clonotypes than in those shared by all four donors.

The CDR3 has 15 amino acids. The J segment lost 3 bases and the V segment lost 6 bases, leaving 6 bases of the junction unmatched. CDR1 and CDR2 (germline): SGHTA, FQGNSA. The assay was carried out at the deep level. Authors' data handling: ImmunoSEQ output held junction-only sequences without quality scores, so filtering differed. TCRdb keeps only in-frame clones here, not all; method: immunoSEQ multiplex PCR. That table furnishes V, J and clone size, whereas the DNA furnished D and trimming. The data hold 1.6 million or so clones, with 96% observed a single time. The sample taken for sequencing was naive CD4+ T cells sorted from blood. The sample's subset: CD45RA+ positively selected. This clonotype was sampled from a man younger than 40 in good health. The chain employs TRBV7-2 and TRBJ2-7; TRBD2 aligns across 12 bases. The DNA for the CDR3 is TGTGCCAGCAGTTCAGGACTAGCGGGACGCTACGAGCAGTACTTC. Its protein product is CASSSGLAGRYEQYF.